Presented here are 19 T cell receptor beta chains from one specimen sequenced in a study of glioma-infiltrating T cells after dendritic cell vaccination. The repertoire was sequenced with immunoSEQ multiplex PCR; TCRdb's copy has only in-frame clones and lacks some. The sample shows 85,000 to 110,000 clones, 81% of them seen only once. Sample: blood, taken before dendritic cell vaccination. These receptors were collected from a human donor with glioblastoma.

The table lists this clone with a few counts. The chain is built from TRBV5-1 and TRBJ2-7; 10 positions agree with TRBD1. Losses at the gene ends were 4 bases for V and 5 bases for J; bases not matched to a gene: 12. The CDR3 contains 16 residues. Germline-derived CDR1 and CDR2 are SGHRS and YFSETQ. CDR3 residues: CASSPTSGTGEDEQYF. The CDR3, as DNA: TGCGCCAGCAGCCCGACGTCCGGGACAGGGGAGGACGAGCAGTACTTC.

The chain carries TRBV7-9 and TRBJ2-7, with 7 bases matching TRBD1. CDR3 length equals 15 residues. In germline, CDR1 is SEHNR, CDR2 FQNEAQ (reference sequence). The J segment lost 7 bases and the V segment lost 0 bases, leaving 9 bases of the junction unmatched. CDR3 bases: TGTGCCAGCAGCTTAGCGGGTTGGACAGGTAGGGAGCAGTACTTC. Its protein product is CASSLAGWTGREQYF.

The genes are TRBV9 and TRBJ1-2; possibly TRBD1 for D (6 bases). In germline, CDR1 is SGDLS, CDR2 YYNGEE. The CDR3 consists of 15 residues. V lost 0 bases and J 6 bases, leaving 15 bases between the germline ends. CDR3 region: CASSVGNQGRNGYTF. DNA of the CDR3: TGTGCCAGCAGCGTAGGTAATCAGGGGCGTAATGGCTACACCTTC.

This chain links TRBV7-8 with TRBJ1-5, with D tentatively TRBD1 (6 bases). The CDR3 has 16 amino acids. Germline V lookup: CDR1 SGHVS, CDR2 FQNEAQ. The V end lost 2 bases, the J end lost 2 bases, and 13 bases lay between the germline ends. Here the CDR3 reads CASSLSGTRGNQPQHF. The CDR3 DNA follows: TGTGCCAGCAGCTTATCGGGGACAAGGGGCAATCAGCCCCAGCATTTT.

This chain links TRBV21-1 with TRBJ2-7; the table's D call, TRBD1, has no DNA check behind it. TRBV21-1 corresponds to a pseudogene. The CDR3 contains 13 residues. The CDR3 here is CASNETGECEQYF. Here the CDR3 DNA reads TGTGCCAGCAACGAGACAGGGGAATGCGAGCAGTACTTC.

The chain couples TRBV6-4 to TRBJ1-1; 8 bases fit TRBD1. The CDR3 sequence is 15 residues long. Trimming cost V 8 bases and J 5 bases; bases outside gene matches: 13. Per the germline V gene, CDR1 is MRHNA and CDR2 is SNTAGT. The CDR3 spells CASPRGQGAGTEAFF. The CDR3 coding sequence is TGTGCCAGCCCGAGGGGGCAGGGGGCAGGAACTGAAGCTTTCTTT.

This sequence joins TRBV10-2 and TRBJ2-7; D gene unclear. The CDR3 totals 14 residues. V was cut by 0 bases and J by 5 bases, with 11 bases left in between. Germline lookup yields CDR1 WSHSY and CDR2 SAAADI. The CDR3 region is CASSESTRGNEQYF. For the CDR3, the DNA is TGCGCCAGCAGTGAGTCGACTCGTGGAAACGAGCAGTACTTC.

The rearrangement uses TRBV7-9 and TRBJ2-3; TRBD2 matches 7 bases. The V segment lost 5 bases and the J segment 5 bases; nucleotides outside the gene matches: 13. Germline V gene data show CDR1 as SEHNR and CDR2 as FQNEAQ (reference sequence). This CDR3 has 16 amino acids. The CDR3 loop is CASSPTWGGSGDTQYF. CDR3 bases: TGTGCCAGCAGCCCTACCTGGGGGGGGAGTGGAGATACGCAGTATTTT.

The rearrangement uses TRBV7-2 and TRBJ2-5; the match to TRBD2 covers 13 bases. J lost 5 bases, V lost 5 bases, and 5 bases had no gene match. This CDR3 comprises 15 residues. The germline V gene has CDR1 SGHTA and CDR2 FQGNSA. For the CDR3, the DNA is TGTGCCAGCAGCCCGGGACTAGCGGGGTGGGAGACCCAGTACTTC. Translation: CASSPGLAGWETQYF.

V and J are TRBV19 and TRBJ1-4, with D tentatively TRBD1 (5 bases). Germline V gene lookup returns CDR1 LNHDA and CDR2 SQIVND (reference sequence). V was clipped by 1 base and J by 0 bases, with 9 bases between them. The CDR3 runs to 16 residues. The CDR3 nucleotides read TGTGCCAGTAGTATAGGTGGGGCCGCAACTAATGAAAAACTGTTTTTT. This encodes CASSIGGAATNEKLFF. Combining the CDR3 with reference TRBV19 and TRBJ1-4 gives the whole variable domain DGGITQSPKYLFRKEGQNVTLSCEQNLNHDAMYWYRQDPGQGLRLIYYSQIVNDFQKGDIAEGYSVSREKKESFPLTVTSAQKNPTAFYLCASSIGGAATNEKLFFGSGTQLSVL.

The chain carries TRBV5-1 and TRBJ2-1; TRBD2 matches at 10 bases. The V gene end was trimmed by 4 bases and the J gene end by 9 bases; junction bases not matched to a gene: 4. CDR1 is SGHRS, CDR2 YFSETQ, per germline. The CDR3 extends over 13 amino acids. The CDR3 nucleotides read TGCGCCAGCAGCAGACTAGCGGGTGGTGAGCAGTTCTTC. Protein sequence: CASSRLAGGEQFF.

This clone has only one observation. The gene calls are TRBV12-5 and TRBJ1-1; D remains unclear. This CDR3 is 13 amino acids long. V was clipped by 0 bases and J by 2 bases, with 4 bases between them. The germline V gene has CDR1 LGHNT and CDR2 FRNRAP. DNA for the CDR3: TGTGCTAGTGGTTTGGTATTAAACACTGAAGCTTTCTTT. Protein: CASGLVLNTEAFF.

The J gene is TRBJ1-6, the V gene TRBV18, with TRBD1 identical over 7 bases. Trimming removed 4 bases from V and 9 bases from J; junction bases left unmatched: 9. Germline lookup yields CDR1 KGHSH and CDR2 LQKENI. The CDR3 runs to 15 residues. The CDR3 coding sequence is TGTGCCAGCTCACTACAGGGGCTCCTATTTTCACCCCTCCACTTT. Protein: CASSLQGLLFSPLHF.

This sequence joins TRBV5-1 and TRBJ2-7; no clear D gene. Trimming shortened V by 0 bases and J by 3 bases, and 7 bases separated the two germline ends. Germline V gene sequence: CDR1 SGHRS, CDR2 YFSETQ. The CDR3 totals 13 residues. CDR3 protein: CASSLDADYEQYF. The CDR3 bases are TGCGCCAGCAGCTTGGATGCGGACTACGAGCAGTACTTC.

The chain carries TRBV2 and TRBJ1-2, with 8 bases aligning to TRBD1. The ends lost 6 bases at V and 9 bases at J; junction bases unmatched: 9. Germline V gene lookup returns CDR1 SNHLY and CDR2 FYNNEI. The CDR3 covers 13 residues. CDR3 nucleotides: TGTGCCAGCAGCCCTCCAGGGGGCTCTAGCTACACCTTC. Its translation: CASSPPGGSSYTF.

CDR3 amino acids: CASRASSYEQYF. The DNA of the CDR3 is TGTGCCAGCAGGGCTAGCTCCTACGAGCAGTACTTC. The genes are TRBV6-1 and TRBJ2-7; D uncertain. CDR3 size: 12 residues. The V end was cut by 6 bases, the J end by 0 bases, with 6 bases between. Germline CDR1 MNHNS, CDR2 SASEGT.

The chain carries TRBV6-1 and TRBJ1-1; 9 bases map to TRBD1. Germline CDR1 and CDR2: MNHNS and SASEGT. The length of the CDR3 is 16 residues. V shed 3 bases, J shed 8 bases, and the junction held 13 bases outside the gene matches. The CDR3 DNA reads TGTGCCAGCAGTGACTTTTCGGGGACAGGGAGAGAGGAAGCTTTCTTT. Amino acids: CASSDFSGTGREEAFF.

The V call is TRBV5-1, the J call TRBJ2-1; D unclear. CDR3 length equals 17 residues. Germline V gives CDR1 SGHRS, CDR2 YFSETQ. The germline V and J ends were trimmed by 1 base and 0 bases, with 14 bases remaining between them. This CDR3 reads CASSLTLAVLSYNEQFF. In DNA form, the CDR3 reads TGCGCCAGCAGCTTGACATTGGCGGTGCTCTCCTACAATGAGCAGTTCTTC.

The V and J genes are TRBV19 and TRBJ2-7, with D perhaps TRBD1 (5 bases). The V end lost 5 bases, the J end lost 6 bases, and 20 bases lay between the germline ends. The CDR3 runs 15 residues. CDR1 LNHDA and CDR2 SQIVND come from the germline V gene (reference sequence). The CDR3 here is CASSPGARGPFEQYF. For the CDR3, the DNA is TGTGCCAGTAGTCCCGGAGCAAGGGGCCCTTTCGAGCAGTACTTC.